Each of the 27 T cell receptor beta chains below was sequenced from the same sample in a study of blood T cells in healthy people across ages. The authors ran a second PCR of 7 to 11 cycles using a sample-barcoded 5' primer and a J-beta primer mix. TCRdb ran MiXCR on the 5' RACE reads and lists one entry per CDR3 protein. The sample includes around 320,000 distinct CDR3 sequences, 25% to 30% seen only once; the top ten take 25% to 30%. Sequencing was done on a sample of blood. These receptor sequences come from a woman between 70 and 85 years old in good health.

The V and J genes are TRBV12-3 or TRBV12-4 and TRBJ1-2, with D unresolved. The length of the CDR3 is 14 residues. Trimming stripped 1 base from V and 7 bases from J, with 13 bases between. This chain's CDR3 is CASSLEGNRGGYTF. DNA of the CDR3: TGTGCCAGCAGTTTAGAAGGGAATCGCGGTGGCTACACCTTC.

The sample holds many counts of this clonotype. The chain joins TRBV20-1 to TRBJ1-1; perhaps TRBD1 as D (6 bases). The V gene lost 3 bases and the J gene lost 3 bases, with 11 bases spanning the gap. This CDR3 has 13 amino acids. Per germline, CDR1 DFQATT and CDR2 SNEGSKA (reference sequence). CDR3 nucleotide sequence: TGCAGTGCTAGTGGTCAGGGGCACACTGAAGCTTTCTTT. Protein product: CSASGQGHTEAFF.

The J gene is TRBJ2-2, the V gene TRBV6-5; either TRBD1 or TRBD2 may supply D (5 bases each). The V end was cut by 7 bases, the J end by 1 base, with 13 bases between. CDR3 length: 15 amino acids. Germline V gene lookup returns CDR1 MNHEY and CDR2 SVGAGI. CDR3 region: CASMSGTVNTGELFF. CDR3 nucleotide sequence: TGTGCCAGCATGTCCGGGACGGTGAACACCGGGGAGCTGTTTTTT.

This clonotype was recorded a few times. The chain uses TRBV5-5 and TRBJ2-1; the D gene is possibly TRBD2 (6 bases). CDR1 is SGHKS, CDR2 YYEKEE, per germline (reference sequence). Trimming took 3 bases from V and 8 from J, leaving 24 bases between them. The CDR3 loop spans 17 amino acids. The CDR3 DNA reads as TGTGCCAGCAGCTCACTTCTCGGGGGACTCGCAGGCGATGAGCAGTTCTTC. It translates to CASSSLLGGLAGDEQFF.

The V gene is TRBV9, the J gene TRBJ1-2; 8 bases line up with TRBD1. The CDR3 length is 14 residues. Trimming removed 4 bases from V and 7 bases from J; junction bases left unmatched: 9. Germline-derived CDR1 and CDR2 are SGDLS and YYNGEE. The CDR3 is CASSLDRGRSGYTF. CDR3 DNA: TGTGCCAGCAGCCTCGACAGGGGACGTAGTGGCTACACCTTC.

This clonotype was seen a few times. The rearrangement uses TRBV12-3 or TRBV12-4 and TRBJ1-2, with a weak D call TRBD1 (5 bases). The CDR3 sequence is 14 residues long. V lost 7 bases to trimming and J lost 3 bases, with 15 bases between them. CDR3 sequence reads: CASMVWGNDYGYTF. Written as DNA, the CDR3 is TGTGCCAGCATGGTTTGGGGGAACGACTATGGCTACACCTTC.

V and J are TRBV6-2 or TRBV6-3 and TRBJ2-7; 7 positions agree with TRBD1. CDR1 is MNHEY, CDR2 SVGEGT, per germline. Unmatched junction bases numbered 8, after V lost 6 bases and J lost 0 bases. The CDR3 covers 15 residues. The CDR3 DNA follows: TGTGCCAGCAGCACGACAGGGAAATTCTCCTACGAGCAGTACTTC. Its translation: CASSTTGKFSYEQYF.

V usage is TRBV11-2 and J usage is TRBJ1-1; D remains unclear. V was shortened by 3 bases and J by 0 bases, with 20 bases between the two germline ends. Per germline, CDR1 SGHAT and CDR2 FQNNGV. CDR3 length equals 18 residues. Here the CDR3 reads CASSFGVSRPPMNTEAFF. The CDR3 DNA sequence: TGTGCCAGCAGCTTTGGGGTTTCACGTCCTCCAATGAACACTGAAGCTTTCTTT.

This clonotype has a handful of counts. This sequence joins TRBV7-2 and TRBJ1-1; D might be TRBD1 (5 bases). The germline V gene encodes CDR1 SGHTA and CDR2 FQGNSA. V was shortened by 5 bases and J by 5 bases, with 15 bases between the two germline ends. CDR3 size: 14 residues. This CDR3 reads CASSHTGGGTEAFF. In nucleotides, the CDR3 is TGTGCCAGCAGCCACACGGGTGGGGGGACTGAAGCTTTCTTT.

The chain recombines TRBV12-3 or TRBV12-4 with TRBJ1-6; D unresolved. V lost 3 bases to trimming and J lost 10 bases, with 13 bases between them. The CDR3 is 14 amino acids. The CDR3 DNA reads TGTGCCAGCAGTTTGACGGGGTTTCAATCACCCCTCCACTTT. Its translation: CASSLTGFQSPLHF.

V is TRBV7-2 and J is TRBJ2-3; D may match TRBD1 or TRBD2 (5 bases each). Trimming took 3 bases from V and 0 from J, leaving 10 bases between them. The V gene's germline CDR1 is SGHTA and CDR2 FQGNSA. The CDR3 is 15 amino acids. The chain's CDR3 is CASSFPGPSTDTQYF. CDR3 DNA sequence: TGTGCCAGCAGCTTTCCGGGGCCTAGCACAGATACGCAGTATTTT.

The chain combines TRBV15 with TRBJ1-2; D not certain. V lost 5 bases and J lost 7, with 23 bases in between. The V gene's germline CDR1 is LNHNV and CDR2 YYDKDF (reference sequence). This CDR3 contains 16 residues. The CDR3 here is CATSPPGLSSSSGYTF. CDR3 DNA sequence: TGTGCCACCAGCCCTCCGGGGTTGTCCTCTTCCTCTGGCTACACCTTC.

This sequence joins TRBV5-6 and TRBJ1-5; 8 nucleotides line up with TRBD1. CDR1 and CDR2 from the germline V gene are SGHDT and YYEEEE. The CDR3 extends over 18 amino acids. Trimming cost V 3 bases and J 0 bases; bases outside gene matches: 11. The CDR3 region is CASSSFLGQGGSNQPQHF. In DNA form, the CDR3 reads TGTGCCAGCAGCTCCTTCCTTGGACAGGGAGGTAGCAATCAGCCCCAGCATTTT.

This clonotype was seen only a few times. This chain connects TRBV9 to TRBJ1-2; D is unresolved. The germline V gene encodes CDR1 SGDLS and CDR2 YYNGEE. V was shortened by 4 bases and J by 2 bases, with 9 bases between the two germline ends. The CDR3 extends over 13 amino acids. The CDR3 coding sequence is TGTGCCAGCAGCTTTCAGATCAACTATGGCTACACCTTC. It translates to CASSFQINYGYTF.

The chain combines TRBV6-5 with TRBJ2-1; 7 bases line up with TRBD2. The V and J ends lost 5 bases and 1 base, in that order; junction bases with no gene match: 8. Germline V gives CDR1 MNHEY, CDR2 SVGAGI. The CDR3 contains 16 residues. The CDR3 protein is CASSPLGGGSYNEQFF. The DNA for the CDR3 is TGTGCCAGCAGTCCTCTTGGCGGGGGTTCCTACAATGAGCAGTTCTTC.

This chain's CDR3 is CASSDKTGRETQYF. For the CDR3, the DNA is TGTGCCAGCAGCGATAAAACAGGGAGAGAGACCCAGTACTTC. The gene calls are TRBV7-9 and TRBJ2-5, with TRBD1 as a possible D gene (6 bases). The V end lost 5 bases, the J end lost 4 bases, and 14 bases lay between the germline ends. Germline lookup yields CDR1 SEHNR and CDR2 FQNEAQ (reference sequence). The length of the CDR3 is 14 residues.

The rearrangement links TRBV28 to TRBJ1-4, with D hard to call. Trimming took 10 bases from V and 4 from J, leaving 7 bases between them. This CDR3 is built from 11 residues. CDR1 is MDHEN, CDR2 SYDVKM, per germline. The CDR3 spells CATADNEKLFF. CDR3 nucleotide sequence: TGTGCCACGGCAGATAATGAAAAACTGTTTTTT.

The sample holds many counts of this clonotype. The rearrangement joins TRBV5-6 to TRBJ2-5; 7 bases agree with TRBD1. Trimming removed 5 bases from V and 5 bases from J; junction bases left unmatched: 6. Per the germline V gene, CDR1 is SGHDT and CDR2 is YYEEEE. The CDR3 sequence is 13 residues long. In DNA form, the CDR3 reads TGTGCCAGCAGTCTCGACAGGGTTGAGACCCAGTACTTC. This translates into CASSLDRVETQYF.

In its sample, this clonotype was seen a few times. The V call is TRBV4-2, the J call TRBJ2-3, with D perhaps being TRBD1 or TRBD2 (5 bases each). This CDR3 is built from 14 residues. V lost 6 bases and J 2 bases, leaving 12 bases between the germline ends. Germline CDR1 LGHNA, CDR2 YNFKEQ. This CDR3 reads CASSGGQSTDTQYF. The CDR3 DNA reads TGTGCCAGCAGTGGGGGTCAGTCCACAGATACGCAGTATTTT.

The rearrangement joins TRBV20-1 to TRBJ2-7; no definite D call. V was pared by 2 bases and J by 2 bases, with 7 bases between. Germline CDR1 reads DFQATT; CDR2 reads SNEGSKA (reference sequence). The CDR3 sequence is 12 residues long. This CDR3 reads CSARSETYEQYF. The CDR3 DNA is TGCAGTGCTAGATCAGAAACCTACGAGCAGTACTTC.

This clonotype has at least ten counts. The CDR3 loop reads CASSPIGGEGGIAKNIQYF. In DNA form, the CDR3 reads TGTGCCAGCAGTCCCATTGGGGGGGAGGGTGGTATTGCCAAAAACATTCAGTACTTC. The chain has TRBV6-1 and TRBJ2-4; 7 bases are a match to TRBD2. V lost 5 bases, J lost 1 base, and 17 bases stayed unmatched. The CDR3 loop spans 19 amino acids. Germline CDR1 and CDR2: MNHNS and SASEGT.

V usage is TRBV28 and J usage is TRBJ2-1; TRBD2 matches at 12 bases. Germline V lookup: CDR1 MDHEN, CDR2 SYDVKM. V gave up 4 bases and J gave up 1 base; unmatched junction bases: 11. This CDR3 region has 19 residues. CDR3 DNA: TGTGCCAGCAGTTCCTTTTCTAGCGGGAGGGCTGCGTCCTACAATGAGCAGTTCTTC. This gives the protein CASSSFSSGRAASYNEQFF.

The J gene is TRBJ1-5, the V gene TRBV28, with TRBD1 matching over 8 bases. V trimming: 3 bases; J trimming: 7 bases; junction bases outside the gene matches: 8. Germline V gives CDR1 MDHEN, CDR2 SYDVKM. This CDR3 is built from 15 residues. The CDR3 protein is CASSLRQGNGQPQHF. The CDR3 DNA sequence: TGTGCCAGCAGTTTGAGACAGGGGAACGGACAGCCCCAGCATTTT.

V is TRBV7-3 and J is TRBJ2-3; the match to TRBD2 covers 15 bases. V was clipped by 2 bases and J by 6 bases; unmatched bases: 3. Germline CDR1 SGHTA, CDR2 FQGTGA. This CDR3 spans 16 amino acids. The CDR3 reads CASSLAGLAGGDTQYF. The DNA for the CDR3 is TGTGCCAGCAGCTTAGCAGGACTAGCGGGAGGGGATACGCAGTATTTT.

This clonotype was recorded only once. The chain employs TRBV7-3 and TRBJ1-2, with D possibly matching TRBD1 (6 bases). The ends were cut back, 5 bases at V and 8 bases at J, with 12 bases in the middle. This CDR3 is 12 amino acids long. Germline assignment: CDR1 SGHTA and CDR2 FQGTGA. CDR3 protein: CASSNDRIGYTF. For the CDR3, the DNA is TGTGCCAGCAGCAATGACAGGATAGGCTACACCTTC.

V and J are TRBV5-6 and TRBJ2-5; a weak D match, TRBD2 (6 bases). The germline V and J ends were trimmed by 5 bases and 5 bases, with 22 bases remaining between them. Germline lookup yields CDR1 SGHDT and CDR2 YYEEEE. CDR3 length: 16 residues. In nucleotides, the CDR3 is TGTGCCAGCAGTAGCGGACTAACGGGAGTGTGGGAGACCCAGTACTTC. Protein sequence: CASSSGLTGVWETQYF.

This clonotype has just a few counts. V is TRBV27 and J is TRBJ2-7; weak D call: TRBD2 (6 bases). Germline-derived CDR1 and CDR2 are MNHEY and SMNVEV (reference sequence). The CDR3 runs 14 residues. Trimming cost V 5 bases and J 1 base, with 12 bases left between them. CDR3 in amino acids: CASSKDYQSYEQYF. Here the CDR3 DNA reads TGTGCCAGCAGTAAGGACTACCAGTCCTACGAGCAGTACTTC.